This TCR beta chain stems from a study of identical twins. Germline V gene sequence: CDR1 SGHAT, CDR2 FQDESV (reference sequence). The CDR3 covers 17 residues. V lost 5 bases and J lost 7; bases outside the gene matches: 16. From the 5' RACE reads, TCRdb called clonotypes with MiXCR, one entry per CDR3 protein. The sample shows about 530,000 distinct CDR3 sequences, about a fifth of them seen only once. This clonotype was seen a few times. This sample was also put to use in a study of yellow fever vaccine responses in identical twins.

The clonotype comes from a woman younger than 35 in good health. The material sequenced was CD4+ T cells sorted from blood. This rearrangement joins TRBV11-1 to TRBJ2-1, with 8 bases fitting TRBD2. The CDR3 spells CASSPKSAWGLVNEQFF. CDR3 in DNA: TGTGCCAGCAGCCCTAAGTCAGCGTGGGGACTAGTTAATGAGCAGTTCTTC.